This paragraph covers one T cell receptor beta chain sequence. Its antigen is unidentified. A junction boundary mismatches the germline segment, possibly from a read error. Though probably carrying unrecorded immune exposures, donors were nominally healthy at sampling. CDR1 MNHNY and CDR2 SVGAGI come from the germline V gene (reference sequence). This CDR3 has 15 residues. This entry is derived from a study of cytomegalovirus exposure and HLA in healthy donors. Across the whole study: Early released data comprised tens of millions of unique TCRs from HLA-typed donors. Findings of the study overall: The authors enumerated over 150 TCR beta chains as linked to cytomegalovirus. When presence/absence was analysed, sequencing depth was taken to be roughly uniform across donors.

PCR involved 60 Vbeta and 13 Jbeta primers. Using immunoSEQ multiplex PCR, the repertoire was profiled, and TCRdb retains in-frame clones only, with some absent. The sample consists of around 150,000 clones, 80% to 90% of them appearing once. The chain uses TRBV6-6 and TRBJ1-4; no definite D call. Sequenced input: PBMCs. This clonotype was obtained from a woman between 25 and 40 years old in good health and CMV-seropositive. The CDR3: CASSYSGVTNEKLFF. CDR3 DNA: TGTGCCAGCAGTTACTCCGGTGTCACTAATGAAAAATTGTTTTTT.